Given below is one T cell receptor beta chain in context. The study drew participants aged about 18 to 95 years from some 25 US areas. Allocation to cohorts depended on clinical history reported by the participants. Germline V gene sequence: CDR1 DFQATT, CDR2 SNEGSKA (reference sequence). The CDR3 runs to 17 residues. The J segment lost 0 bases and the V segment lost 3 bases, leaving 11 bases of the junction unmatched. These data come from a study of blood T cell repertoires in COVID-19. Clones were sequenced by immunoSEQ multiplex PCR, and TCRdb holds only the in-frame ones, with some missing. The repertoire holds about 330,000 clones, with approximately 87% as singletons.

The sample consisted of PBMCs or T cells enriched from blood (not recorded which). The sequence was obtained from a young woman who had recovered from COVID-19. The chain joins TRBV20-1 to TRBJ1-2, with 9 bases aligning to TRBD1. DNA for the CDR3: TGCAGTGCTAGTTTTAATCGGGACAGGGATGCTAACTATGGCTACACCTTC. Residues: CSASFNRDRDANYGYTF.